The next 18 T cell receptor beta chains were all read from a single sample in a study of ipilimumab plus nivolumab after autologous stem cell transplantation. TCRdb's table, derived via immunoSEQ multiplex PCR, lists solely in-frame clones and lacks some. The table lists 43,000 or so clones, nearly 90% of them singletons. Sequenced material: PBMCs, taken in a trial of ipilimumab plus nivolumab as post-transplant consolidation. These receptors were collected from a male donor with multiple myeloma.

V gene TRBV30 combines with J gene TRBJ1-3; D gene uncertain. The CDR3 runs to 12 residues. V was trimmed by 7 bases and J by 4 bases, leaving 11 bases between them. Germline V gene data show CDR1 as GTSNPN and CDR2 as SVGIG (reference sequence). CDR3 region: CASMGFGNTIYF. The CDR3 region has the DNA TGTGCCTCTATGGGTTTCGGAAACACCATATATTTT.

This clone was counted once. V and J are TRBV5-6 and TRBJ1-2; 11 nucleotides line up with TRBD1. CDR1 is SGHDT, CDR2 YYEEEE, per germline. Unmatched junction bases numbered 6, after V lost 3 bases and J lost 8 bases. This CDR3 is 14 amino acids long. This CDR3 reads CASSSGQGAKGYTF. CDR3 nucleotide sequence: TGTGCCAGCAGCTCTGGACAGGGGGCGAAGGGCTACACCTTC.

The chain recombines TRBV19 with TRBJ2-1; 13 bases match TRBD2. This CDR3 spans 16 amino acids. V lost 5 bases to trimming and J lost 4 bases; unmatched junction nucleotides: 5. Germline V gene data show CDR1 as LNHDA and CDR2 as SQIVND (reference sequence). The CDR3: CASSPGLAGAYNEQFF. CDR3 nucleotides: TGTGCCAGTAGTCCCGGACTAGCGGGGGCGTACAATGAGCAGTTCTTC.

This clone was seen more than once but under ten times. The chain carries TRBV28 and TRBJ2-7, with 8 bases identical to TRBD2. Germline lookup yields CDR1 MDHEN and CDR2 SYDVKM. The CDR3 is 15 amino acids. With 5 bases clipped from V and 5 bases from J, the junction kept 11 bases outside the gene matches. The CDR3 protein is CASSALREGWDEQYF. The CDR3 DNA sequence: TGTGCCAGCAGTGCCCTCCGGGAGGGCTGGGACGAGCAGTACTTC.

The rearrangement joins TRBV5-1 to TRBJ1-3; no clear D. V was cut by 1 base and J by 4 bases, with 9 bases left in between. The CDR3 spans 14 residues. Germline loops: CDR1 SGHRS, CDR2 YFSETQ. The CDR3 DNA is TGCGCCAGCAGCTTGAGCCTCCAAGGAAACACCATATATTTT. The encoded protein is CASSLSLQGNTIYF.

V usage is TRBV2 and J usage is TRBJ1-5, with 9 bases matching TRBD1. The CDR3 contains 15 residues. Germline CDR1 and CDR2: SNHLY and FYNNEI. J gave up 4 bases and V 6 bases, and 7 bases lay outside the gene matches. The DNA of the CDR3 is TGTGCCAGCAGGAGGACAGGGGCGAAGAATCAGCCCCAGCATTTT. Amino acids: CASRRTGAKNQPQHF.

The rearrangement links TRBV29-1 to TRBJ2-3; 8 positions match TRBD1. V lost 1 base, J lost 1 base, and 7 bases stayed unmatched. The CDR3 is 16 amino acids. CDR1 and CDR2 from the germline V gene are SQVTM and ANQGSEA. The CDR3 DNA reads as TGCAGCGTTGAAGTACATCAGGGGGCCGGCACAGATACGCAGTATTTT. Its translation: CSVEVHQGAGTDTQYF.

The chain is built from TRBV6-5 and TRBJ2-7, with 9 bases aligning to TRBD1. V lost 0 bases to trimming and J lost 5 bases; unmatched junction nucleotides: 5. The CDR3 is 15 amino acids. Germline V gene sequence: CDR1 MNHEY, CDR2 SVGAGI. This CDR3 reads CASSYSGQGKDEQYF. CDR3 DNA sequence: TGTGCCAGCAGTTACTCGGGACAGGGTAAGGACGAGCAGTACTTC.

J is TRBJ2-6 and V is TRBV5-4; D is tentatively TRBD1 or TRBD2 (5 bases each). CDR3 length: 17 amino acids. Trimming pared 4 bases from V and 4 bases from J, leaving 18 bases between. CDR1 is SGHNT, CDR2 YYREEE, per germline (reference sequence). CDR3 protein: CASSPPGVGVGANVLTF. The CDR3 nucleotides are TGTGCCAGCAGCCCTCCTGGAGTGGGGGTCGGGGCCAACGTCCTGACTTTC.

The chain couples TRBV7-3 to TRBJ2-2; unclear D gene. V lost 3 bases, J lost 7 bases, and 9 bases lay in between. CDR3 length: 13 amino acids. Germline loops: CDR1 SGHTA, CDR2 FQGTGA. The CDR3 loop reads CASSFSWNGELFF. As DNA, the CDR3 is TGTGCCAGCAGCTTTTCGTGGAACGGGGAGCTGTTTTTT.

This chain links TRBV11-1 with TRBJ2-2; possible D gene TRBD1, 5 bases. Germline CDR1 and CDR2: SGHAT and FQDESV (reference sequence). The V gene lost 2 bases and the J gene lost 3 bases, with 13 bases spanning the gap. The CDR3 totals 16 residues. CDR3 sequence: CASSLTDSIYTGELFF. The CDR3, as DNA: TGTGCCAGCAGCTTAACTGACAGCATTTACACCGGGGAGCTGTTTTTT.

The chain has TRBV5-1 and TRBJ2-2, with D possibly TRBD1 on 5 matching bases. The V and J ends lost 4 bases and 3 bases respectively, with 16 bases between them. This CDR3 comprises 16 residues. CDR1 is SGHRS and CDR2 is YFSETQ in the germline V gene. CDR3: CASSMGNTGDTGELFF. In nucleotides, the CDR3 is TGCGCCAGCAGCATGGGGAATACAGGCGACACCGGGGAGCTGTTTTTT.

The CDR3 DNA reads as TGTGCTAGTGGTTTGGTACCACAGGTATACGAGCAGTACTTC. Encoded protein: CASGLVPQVYEQYF. The genes are TRBV12-5 and TRBJ2-7; tentative D call: TRBD1 (5 bases). The CDR3 is 14 amino acids. CDR1 and CDR2 from the germline V gene are LGHNT and FRNRAP. V gave up 0 bases and J gave up 4 bases, with 10 bases separating them.

There are a few counts of this clone. CDR3: CASSLEQGSPLHF. The CDR3 DNA reads as TGCGCCAGCAGCTTGGAGCAGGGCTCACCCCTCCACTTT. The rearrangement uses TRBV5-1 and TRBJ1-6, with D tentatively TRBD1 (5 bases). CDR3 length: 13 amino acids. Germline V gene data show CDR1 as SGHRS and CDR2 as YFSETQ. V gave up 0 bases and J gave up 10 bases, with 8 bases separating them.

V gene TRBV18 combines with J gene TRBJ2-2; weak D call: TRBD2 (6 bases). Trimming removed 3 bases from V and 1 base from J, with 9 bases in between. In germline, CDR1 is KGHSH, CDR2 LQKENI. The CDR3 covers 15 residues. CDR3 sequence: CASSPLGGNTGELFF. The DNA for the CDR3 is TGTGCCAGCTCACCCCTCGGGGGGAACACCGGGGAGCTGTTTTTT.

The rearrangement joins TRBV5-4 to TRBJ1-1; D is perhaps TRBD1 (5 bases). Trimming took 4 bases from V and 1 from J, leaving 23 bases between them. The CDR3 extends over 18 amino acids. Germline CDR1 and CDR2: SGHNT and YYREEE (reference sequence). CDR3 nucleotides: TGTGCCAGCAGCCACGTATGGGGGAACCGGGAAAAGAACACTGAAGCTTTCTTT. Translating it yields CASSHVWGNREKNTEAFF.

This clone was seen only once. J is TRBJ2-7 and V is TRBV5-1; TRBD2 matches 8 bases. This CDR3 has 14 residues. CDR1 is SGHRS, CDR2 YFSETQ, per germline. V dropped 4 bases and J dropped 3; count of bases not matched to a gene: 6. The CDR3 nucleotides are TGCGCCAGCAGCCACAGCGGGAGTGACTACGAGCAGTACTTC. Translating it yields CASSHSGSDYEQYF.

CDR3 sequence (DNA): TGTGCCAGCAGTGGGGTGGTCCAGACCCAGTACTTC. Translation: CASSGVVQTQYF. The gene calls are TRBV2 and TRBJ2-5; D call uncertain. V was shortened by 4 bases and J by 6 bases, with 9 bases between the two germline ends. The CDR3 has 12 residues. Germline CDR1 SNHLY, CDR2 FYNNEI. Combining the CDR3 with reference TRBV2 and TRBJ2-5 gives the whole variable domain EPEVTQTPSHQVTQMGQEVILRCVPISNHLYFYWYRQILGQKVEFLVSFYNNEISEKSEIFDDQFSVERPDGSNFTLKIRSTKLEDSAMYFCASSGVVQTQYFGPGTRLLVL.